This TCR beta chain is drawn from a study of blood T cell repertoires in COVID-19. Study at large: The samples span acute and convalescent COVID-19 from the United States, Italy and Spain. From T cells, B-cell-depleted T cells, or PBMCs came the material, which was cDNA or gDNA.

Per the original methods: Amplification of reference gene primers provided the estimated nucleated cell counts. TCRdb's table, derived via immunoSEQ multiplex PCR, lists solely in-frame clones and lacks some. V, J and clone size derive from that table, while D and trimming were established from the DNA sequence. Among approximately 100,000 clones listed, just under 85% were seen once. The sample was peripheral blood. This TCR derives from a woman over 75 with active or convalescent COVID-19.

This CDR3 is CASSDRGTPGEEAFF. The CDR3 DNA reads as TGTGCCAGCAGTGATAGGGGTACTCCGGGTGAGGAAGCTTTCTTT. The chain employs TRBV6-1 and TRBJ1-1; D might be TRBD1 (5 bases). V was pared by 3 bases and J by 8 bases, with 19 bases between. The CDR3 loop spans 15 amino acids. Germline CDR1 reads MNHNS; CDR2 reads SASEGT.